This paragraph covers one T cell receptor beta chain sequence. About 5 patients' CD4+ populations were sorted into CD25+CD127- cells. Investigators isolated RNA and reverse transcribed it into cDNA to act as the sequencing template. Sequenced by immunoSEQ multiplex PCR; TCRdb stores in-frame clones only, minus some. The sample yields tens of thousands of clones, around 62% seen once. The data originate from a study of CD8+ T cells in alopecia areata. Germline V CDR1 and CDR2: MDHEN, SYDVKM. This CDR3 has 13 residues. Trimming stripped 6 bases from V and 5 bases from J, with 10 bases between. The J gene is TRBJ2-2, the V gene TRBV28; D unclear. This TCR was recovered from a human donor with alopecia areata. Sequenced sample: CD4+ Tregs sorted from blood. The CDR3 protein is CASRGQRTGELFF. As DNA, the CDR3 is TGTGCCAGCAGAGGTCAGAGGACCGGGGAGCTGTTTTTT.